This paragraph covers one T cell receptor beta chain sequence. V was clipped by 1 base and J by 0 bases; unmatched bases: 5. The CDR3 length is 16 residues. Germline CDR1 and CDR2: SEHNR and FQNEAQ (reference sequence). In the source study's methods: Scientists estimated how many nucleated cells there were by amplifying reference gene primers. TCRdb's table, derived via immunoSEQ multiplex PCR, lists solely in-frame clones and lacks some. The V and J calls and clone size were taken over from that table, and D and trimming were inferred from the DNA. This table holds 340,000 or so clones, roughly 87% found once. This entry belongs to a study of blood T cell repertoires in COVID-19. Background on the study: Sites across the United States, Italy and Spain contributed samples from acute and convalescent COVID-19. Sources were T cells, B-cell-depleted T cells, or PBMCs; the material itself was cDNA or gDNA.

The origin of this receptor is a man between 45 and 60 years old with active or convalescent COVID-19. The sequenced sample consisted of peripheral blood. The rearrangement uses TRBV7-9 and TRBJ2-7; TRBD2 matches at 8 bases. The CDR3 protein is CASSLGRGALSYEQYF. CDR3 bases: TGTGCCAGCAGCTTAGGGCGGGGGGCTCTCTCCTACGAGCAGTACTTC.